This T cell receptor (beta chain) was sequenced in a study of T-cell reconstitution after alpha-beta-depleted transplantation in children. The TCRbeta library incorporated unique molecular identifiers. TCRdb reprocessed the PCR reads via MiXCR and lists one record per CDR3 protein. The table includes 640,000 or so distinct CDR3 sequences, roughly 17% detected once. Sample: PBMCs from the stem cell graft donor, taken from the stem cell graft. This receptor was obtained from a human donor who donated a stem cell graft to a child with acute myeloid leukemia.

CDR3 residues: CASSLEVGGTQYF. The CDR3 DNA is TGCGCCAGCAGCTTGGAGGTCGGGGGGACGCAGTATTTT. The rearrangement links TRBV5-1 to TRBJ2-3; 7 bases align to TRBD2. This CDR3 has 13 residues. The germline V gene has CDR1 SGHRS and CDR2 YFSETQ. V lost 0 bases, J lost 9 bases, and 4 bases stayed unmatched.